This T cell receptor beta chain was retrieved from a study of T cells in women clearing cervical HPV infection. Notes on the study in general: Richness differences could reflect unmeasured T-cell content per sample. Cases and controls were distinguished at AUC about 0.79 by richness and V genes.

HPV was found by MY09/MY11 PCR and dot-blot genotyping. On this clone: The antigen is not known. One junction end disagrees with the germline gene, perhaps due to a read error. The CDR3 goes on 3 residues after the read ends, and that part is filled in from the germline J gene.

Average input was approximately 1,200 ng genomic DNA for immunoSEQ TCR beta CDR3 amplification. Using immunoSEQ multiplex PCR, the repertoire was profiled, and TCRdb retains in-frame clones only, with some absent. This table holds some 21,000 clones. Germline lookup yields CDR1 LGHNA and CDR2 YNFKEQ. The CDR3 runs to 15 residues. The sample taken for sequencing was blood buffy coat. The chain recombines TRBV4-2 with TRBJ1-2; D call uncertain. The TCR was taken from a woman aged 18 to 75 with a cervical HPV16 infection that either progressed to CIN3+ or cleared (not recorded which). CDR3 DNA, as far as it was read: TGCGCCAGCAGCCAAGATCTAGACCCCTCGAGGGGC. Protein product: CASSQDLDPSRG. The whole CDR3 sequence reads CASSQDLDPSRGYTF.